Detailed here is one T cell receptor (beta chain). The data originate from a study of cytomegalovirus exposure and HLA in healthy donors. The PCR had 60 Vbeta and 13 Jbeta primers. Here immunoSEQ multiplex PCR was the method, and the copy in TCRdb shows in-frame clones only, minus some. The sample table includes tens of thousands of clones. Trimming cost V 2 bases and J 8 bases, with 9 bases left between them. Germline V gives CDR1 MNHNY, CDR2 SVGAGI (reference sequence). This CDR3 is 12 amino acids long. The clonotype originates from a woman aged 30 to 39 in good health and CMV-seronegative. The sample taken for sequencing was PBMCs. V and J are TRBV6-6 and TRBJ1-2; TRBD1 is a possible D gene (5 bases). CDR3 region: CASSYGGGGYTF. The CDR3 DNA reads TGTGCCAGCAGTTACGGCGGGGGGGGCTACACCTTC.